The following is a T cell receptor (beta chain) sequence with its context. The sample originates from a study of blood T cell repertoires in COVID-19. Study background: Acute and convalescent COVID-19 samples came from the United States, Italy and Spain. Sources were T cells, B-cell-depleted T cells, or PBMCs; the material itself was cDNA or gDNA.

The CDR3 extends over 17 amino acids. Germline assignment: CDR1 MGHDK and CDR2 SYGVNS. With 0 bases clipped from V and 8 bases from J, the junction kept 8 bases outside the gene matches. As originally analysed: Reference gene primer amplification gave nucleated cell count estimates. The table came from immunoSEQ multiplex PCR; TCRdb's copy has only in-frame clones and leaves some out. The DNA gave D and trimming, while V, J and clone size come from that table. The repertoire holds about 59,000 clones, with around four fifths as singletons. The TCR comes from a woman aged 80 or over with acute or convalescent COVID-19. V usage is TRBV25-1 and J usage is TRBJ1-4; TRBD1 agrees at 11 bases. The sample taken for sequencing was peripheral blood. CDR3 amino acids: CASSEYRTGGIGEKLFF. CDR3 nucleotide sequence: TGTGCCAGCAGTGAATACAGGACAGGGGGCATTGGAGAAAAACTGTTTTTT.